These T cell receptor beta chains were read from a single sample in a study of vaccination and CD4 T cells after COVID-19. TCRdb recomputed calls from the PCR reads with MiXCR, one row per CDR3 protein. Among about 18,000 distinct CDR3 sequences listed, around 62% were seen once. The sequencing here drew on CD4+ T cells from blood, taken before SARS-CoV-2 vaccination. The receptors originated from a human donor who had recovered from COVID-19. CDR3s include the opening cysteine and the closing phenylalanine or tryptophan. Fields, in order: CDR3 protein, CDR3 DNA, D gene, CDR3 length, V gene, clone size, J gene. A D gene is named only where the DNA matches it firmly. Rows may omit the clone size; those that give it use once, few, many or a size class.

CDR3: CASSPGTGGTGELFF
DNA: TGTGCCAGTAGTCCGGGGACAGGGGGCACCGGGGAGCTGTTTTTT
D: TRBD1
length: 15
V: TRBV19
size: -
J: TRBJ2-2

CDR3: CASNLGRGVAFF
DNA: TGTGCCAGCAACCTTGGACGGGGGGTAGCTTTCTTT
D: -
length: 12
V: TRBV28
size: -
J: TRBJ1-1

CDR3: CASSTGQFNYGYTF
DNA: TGTGCCAGCAGTACGGGACAGTTTAACTATGGCTACACCTTC
D: TRBD1
length: 14
V: TRBV12-3/TRBV12-4
size: -
J: TRBJ1-2

CDR3: CASSENRGRDQPQHF
DNA: TGTGCCAGTAGTGAAAACAGGGGACGCGATCAGCCCCAGCATTTT
D: TRBD1
length: 15
V: TRBV19
size: once
J: TRBJ1-5

CDR3: CATSRDRDSPLEAFF
DNA: TGTGCCACCAGCAGAGATCGGGACAGCCCTCTTGAAGCTTTCTTT
D: TRBD1
length: 15
V: TRBV15
size: -
J: TRBJ1-1

CDR3: CASSYADGNYGYTF
DNA: TGTGCCAGCAGTTACGCAGACGGGAACTATGGCTACACCTTC
D: -
length: 14
V: TRBV6-5
size: -
J: TRBJ1-2

CDR3: CASSQESRRWYNSPLHF
DNA: TGTGCCAGCAGCCAAGAATCCCGACGGTGGTATAATTCACCCCTCCACTTT
D: -
length: 17
V: TRBV7-2
size: few
J: TRBJ1-6

CDR3: CATSDWALSSYNEQFF
DNA: TGTGCCACCAGTGATTGGGCCCTAAGCTCCTACAATGAGCAGTTCTTC
D: -
length: 16
V: TRBV24-1
size: -
J: TRBJ2-1

CDR3: CAISGGRETQYF
DNA: TGTGCCATCAGTGGGGGGCGCGAGACCCAGTACTTC
D: -
length: 12
V: TRBV10-3
size: -
J: TRBJ2-5

CDR3: CSASMGNRGHQPQHF
DNA: TGCAGTGCTAGTATGGGAAACAGGGGCCATCAGCCCCAGCATTTT
D: TRBD1
length: 15
V: TRBV20-1
size: -
J: TRBJ1-5

CDR3: CASRPGSSYNEQFF
DNA: TGTGCCAGCAGGCCCGGGAGCTCCTACAATGAGCAGTTCTTC
D: -
length: 14
V: TRBV6-1
size: once
J: TRBJ2-1

CDR3: CSANRRQGGFTDTQYF
DNA: TGCAGTGCAAACCGACGACAGGGAGGGTTCACAGATACGCAGTATTTT
D: -
length: 16
V: TRBV20-1
size: few
J: TRBJ2-3

CDR3: CASSYSGVGKTQYF
DNA: TGTGCCAGCAGTTATTCCGGTGTAGGGAAGACCCAGTACTTC
D: -
length: 14
V: TRBV6-2/TRBV6-3
size: -
J: TRBJ2-5

CDR3: CSATRLAGNQETQYF
DNA: TGCAGTGCTACACGACTAGCGGGAAACCAAGAGACCCAGTACTTC
D: TRBD2
length: 15
V: TRBV20-1
size: -
J: TRBJ2-5

CDR3: CATSTPAGSGYGYTF
DNA: TGTGCCACCAGCACACCGGCAGGGTCTGGCTATGGCTACACCTTC
D: -
length: 15
V: TRBV15
size: -
J: TRBJ1-2

CDR3: CASSPGGNTEAFF
DNA: TGTGCCAGCAGCCCCGGGGGGAACACTGAAGCTTTCTTT
D: -
length: 13
V: TRBV6-2/TRBV6-3
size: few
J: TRBJ1-1

CDR3: CASSSGLAGGRGFSDTQYF
DNA: TGTGCCAGCAGCTCGGGACTAGCGGGAGGGCGCGGATTCTCAGATACGCAGTATTTT
D: TRBD2
length: 19
V: TRBV7-2
size: -
J: TRBJ2-3

CDR3: CASSNTNNNRAEQYF
DNA: TGTGCCAGCAGCAATACCAATAATAACAGGGCCGAGCAGTACTTC
D: -
length: 15
V: TRBV7-9
size: -
J: TRBJ2-7

CDR3: CSVGENSGRAGLF
DNA: TGCAGCGTGGGCGAAAATAGCGGGAGGGCCGGCCTCTTC
D: TRBD2
length: 13
V: TRBV29-1
size: -
J: TRBJ2-1

CDR3: CASRPAVTGRNQPQHF
DNA: TGTGCCAGCCGTCCCGCGGTGACAGGGCGGAATCAGCCCCAGCATTTT
D: TRBD1
length: 16
V: TRBV6-1
size: once
J: TRBJ1-5